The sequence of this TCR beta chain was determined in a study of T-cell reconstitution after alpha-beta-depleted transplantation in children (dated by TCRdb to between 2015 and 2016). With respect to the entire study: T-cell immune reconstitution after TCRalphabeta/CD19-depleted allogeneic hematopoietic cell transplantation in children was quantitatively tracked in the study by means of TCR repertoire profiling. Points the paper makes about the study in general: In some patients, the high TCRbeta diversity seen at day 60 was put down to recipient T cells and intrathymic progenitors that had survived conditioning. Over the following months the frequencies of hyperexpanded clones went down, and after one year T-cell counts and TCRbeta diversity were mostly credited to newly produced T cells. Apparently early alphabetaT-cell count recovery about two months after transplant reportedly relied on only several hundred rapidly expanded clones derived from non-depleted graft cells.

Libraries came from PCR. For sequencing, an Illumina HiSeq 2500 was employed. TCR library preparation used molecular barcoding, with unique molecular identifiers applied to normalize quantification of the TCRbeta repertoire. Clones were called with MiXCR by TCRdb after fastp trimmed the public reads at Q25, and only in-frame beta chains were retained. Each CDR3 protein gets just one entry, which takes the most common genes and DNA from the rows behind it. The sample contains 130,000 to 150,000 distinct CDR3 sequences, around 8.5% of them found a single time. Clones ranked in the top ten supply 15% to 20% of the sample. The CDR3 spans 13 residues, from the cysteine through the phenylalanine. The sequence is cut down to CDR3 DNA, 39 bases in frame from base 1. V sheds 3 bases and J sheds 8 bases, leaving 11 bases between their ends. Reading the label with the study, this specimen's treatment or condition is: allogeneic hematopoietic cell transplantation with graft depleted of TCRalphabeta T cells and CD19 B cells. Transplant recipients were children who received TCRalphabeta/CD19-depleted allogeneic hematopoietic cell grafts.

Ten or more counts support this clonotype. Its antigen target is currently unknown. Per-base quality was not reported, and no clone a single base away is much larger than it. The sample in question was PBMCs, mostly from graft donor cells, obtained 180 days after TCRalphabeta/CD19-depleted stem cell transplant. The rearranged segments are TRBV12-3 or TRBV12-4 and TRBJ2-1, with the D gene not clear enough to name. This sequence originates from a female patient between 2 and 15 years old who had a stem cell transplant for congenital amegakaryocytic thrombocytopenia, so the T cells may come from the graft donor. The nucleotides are TGTGCCAGCAGTTTCTCATCCCGGGATGAGCAGTTCTTC. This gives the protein CASSFSSRDEQFF.